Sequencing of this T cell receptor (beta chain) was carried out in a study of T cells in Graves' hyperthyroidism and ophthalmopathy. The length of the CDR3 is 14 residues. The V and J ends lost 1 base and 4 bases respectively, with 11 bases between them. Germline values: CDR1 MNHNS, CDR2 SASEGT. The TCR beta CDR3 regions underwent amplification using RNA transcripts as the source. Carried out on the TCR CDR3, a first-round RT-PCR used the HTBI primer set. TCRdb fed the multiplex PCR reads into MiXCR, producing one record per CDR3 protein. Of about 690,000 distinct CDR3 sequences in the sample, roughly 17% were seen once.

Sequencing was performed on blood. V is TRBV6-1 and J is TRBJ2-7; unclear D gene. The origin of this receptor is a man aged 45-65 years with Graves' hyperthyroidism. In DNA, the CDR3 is TGTGCCAGCAGTGAAGAACTCCCACCTTACGAGCAGTACTTC. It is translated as CASSEELPPYEQYF.